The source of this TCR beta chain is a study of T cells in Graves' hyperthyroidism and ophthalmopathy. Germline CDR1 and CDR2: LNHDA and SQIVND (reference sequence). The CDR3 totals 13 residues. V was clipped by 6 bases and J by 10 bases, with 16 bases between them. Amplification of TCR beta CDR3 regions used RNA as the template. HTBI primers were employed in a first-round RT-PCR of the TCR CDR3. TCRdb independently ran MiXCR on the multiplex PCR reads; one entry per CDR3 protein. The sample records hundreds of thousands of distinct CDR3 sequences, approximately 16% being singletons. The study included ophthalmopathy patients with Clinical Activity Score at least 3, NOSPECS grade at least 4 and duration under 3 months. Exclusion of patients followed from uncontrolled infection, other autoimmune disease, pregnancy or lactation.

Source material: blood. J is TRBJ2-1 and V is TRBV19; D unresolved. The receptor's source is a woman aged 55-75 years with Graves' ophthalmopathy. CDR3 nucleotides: TGTGCCAGTAGCACATCGCGGCCGAGGGAGCAGTTCTTC. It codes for CASSTSRPREQFF.